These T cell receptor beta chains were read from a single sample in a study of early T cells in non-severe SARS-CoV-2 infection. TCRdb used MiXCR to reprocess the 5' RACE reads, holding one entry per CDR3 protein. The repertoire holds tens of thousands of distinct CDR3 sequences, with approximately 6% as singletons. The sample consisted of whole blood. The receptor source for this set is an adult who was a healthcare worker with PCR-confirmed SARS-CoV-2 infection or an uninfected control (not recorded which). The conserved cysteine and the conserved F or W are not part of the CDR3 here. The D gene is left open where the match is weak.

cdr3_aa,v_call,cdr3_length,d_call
ASSLDRGNQPQH,TRBV7-2,12,-
ASSPGSSYNEQF,TRBV18,12,-
ASSLNGISANSPLH,TRBV12-3/TRBV12-4,14,-
SARDPRLATDTQY,TRBV20-1,13,-
ASSVQGILDYEQY,TRBV6-1,13,-
ASSLLNYGTEAF,TRBV5-1,12,-
ASSLAGSGVGEQY,TRBV7-6,13,TRBD2
ASSQGYYGYT,TRBV3-2,10,-
ASSLSRQGNSGYT,TRBV28,13,TRBD1
SVAVGQETQY,TRBV29-1,10,-
ASRILREYT,TRBV28,9,-
ASSLRTSGGNEQF,TRBV12-3/TRBV12-4,13,TRBD2
ASSPPVGTDYGYT,TRBV18,13,TRBD1
SVVGPSTEAF,TRBV29-1,10,-
ASSPSGRTSGANVLT,TRBV12-3/TRBV12-4,15,-
ASSERTSRRGETQY,TRBV2,14,TRBD2
ASSLMVADVNEKLF,TRBV12-3/TRBV12-4,14,-
ASSYSAIKNEKLF,TRBV6-5,13,-
SVDPGADTQY,TRBV29-1,10,-
SASEGNYEQF,TRBV20-1,10,-
ASSYSLGGGDYNEQF,TRBV6-2/TRBV6-3,15,-
ASRQSGDTQY,TRBV19,10,-